This T cell receptor (beta chain) is drawn from a study of blood T cell repertoires in COVID-19. Study details: Acute-phase and convalescent COVID-19 samples originated in the United States, Italy and Spain.

Sequencing used immunoSEQ multiplex PCR; TCRdb keeps in-frame clones, though not all of them. The table shows a few hundred thousand clones, with roughly 89% occurring only once. V lost 4 bases, J lost 4 bases, and 18 bases stayed unmatched. This CDR3 has 19 residues. Germline-derived CDR1 and CDR2 are LNHNV and YYDKDF (reference sequence). This sequence was found in a woman aged 40 to 50 who had recovered from COVID-19. Sequenced material: peripheral blood. The chain is built from TRBV15 and TRBJ2-5; 10 positions match TRBD2. In DNA form, the CDR3 reads TGTGCCACCAGCATGTTAGCGGGAGGAGTCGGTATTTTCCGAGAGACCCAGTACTTC. As protein: CATSMLAGGVGIFRETQYF. Looking up the rest from reference TRBV15 and TRBJ2-5 gives the full variable domain: DAMVIQNPRYQVTQFGKPVTLSCSQTLNHNVMYWYQQKSSQAPKLLFHYYDKDFNNEADTPDNFQSRRPNTSFCFLDIRSPGLGDTAMYLCATSMLAGGVGIFRETQYFGPGTRLLVL.